What follows are 9 T cell receptor beta chains derived from one specimen sequenced in a study of shared clonotypes between healthy human individuals (dated by TCRdb to about 2020). CD8 naive samples were obtained by positive selection for CCR7 among CD45RO-negative cells, yielding a CD45RA+CCR7+ population from which TemRA cells were excluded. The method was the immunoSEQ multiplex PCR assay. TCRdb re-hosts the immuneACCESS table, in-frame sequences only. Its copies lack some clones; in the studies checked, an unresolved V gene accounts for under half of them, and the cause for the rest is not known. This sample lists around 2.1 million clones; under 95% were detected once. The ten largest clones represent around 1.7% of the sample. Material for sequencing was naive CD8+ T cells from PBMCs. The meaning of the sample's cell subset or site label: CD45RA+CCR7+. These TCRs come from a man younger than 35 in good health. Some clones in this sample may be carry-over from other donors' samples.

The chain uses TRBV6-5 and TRBJ2-5; D is possibly TRBD2 (5 bases). Germline V gene sequence: CDR1 MNHEY, CDR2 SVGAGI. V shed 8 bases and J shed 3 bases, with 19 bases lying between them. The CDR3 runs 15 residues. This CDR3 is CASSLEGGIKETQYF. In DNA form, the CDR3 reads TGTGCCAGCTCACTCGAGGGCGGAATAAAAGAGACCCAGTACTTC.

The CDR3 DNA is TGTGCCAGCAGTTGGTCGGGCCGACGAAGGTATACTGAAGCTTTCTTT. This translates into CASSWSGRRRYTEAFF. V usage is TRBV6-5 and J usage is TRBJ1-1; D gene ambiguous. The germline V and J ends were trimmed by 4 bases and 5 bases, with 20 bases remaining between them. This CDR3 spans 16 amino acids. CDR1 MNHEY and CDR2 SVGAGI come from the germline V gene.

The chain recombines TRBV15 with TRBJ1-5, with D perhaps TRBD1 (5 bases). The CDR3 is made up of 15 amino acids. Germline CDR1 reads LNHNV; CDR2 reads YYDKDF (reference sequence). V was shortened by 6 bases and J by 7 bases, with 19 bases between the two germline ends. The CDR3 region has the DNA TGTGCCACCAGTCCCGTCCCGCAGGGTGACCAGCCCCAGCATTTT. Translating it yields CATSPVPQGDQPQHF.

The chain couples TRBV5-1 to TRBJ1-2; TRBD1 is a possible D gene (5 bases). Deletions cut 4 bases from V and 2 bases from J, with 15 bases between. There are 15 residues in the CDR3. Germline CDR1 SGHRS, CDR2 YFSETQ. The CDR3 DNA sequence: TGCGCCAGCAGCATGCACCGGGACCCAAACTATGGCTACACCTTC. It yields the protein CASSMHRDPNYGYTF. The full variable domain, its missing parts supplied by reference TRBV5-1 and TRBJ1-2, is KAGVTQTPRYLIKTRGQQVTLSCSPISGHRSVSWYQQTPGQGLQFLFEYFSETQRNKGNFPGRFSGRQFSNSRSEMNVSTLELGDSALYLCASSMHRDPNYGYTFGSGTRLTVV.

The rearrangement joins TRBV15 to TRBJ1-4, with D maybe TRBD1 (6 bases). Germline lookup yields CDR1 LNHNV and CDR2 YYDKDF (reference sequence). Deletions cut 4 bases from V and 4 bases from J, with 16 bases between. The CDR3 is 16 amino acids. CDR3 protein: CATSKGGEGNNEKLFF. The CDR3, as DNA: TGTGCCACCAGCAAAGGGGGGGAGGGCAATAATGAAAAACTGTTTTTT.

The chain combines TRBV7-9 with TRBJ2-7; 10 nucleotides line up with TRBD1. V lost 4 bases, J lost 3 bases, and 18 bases stayed unmatched. Germline values: CDR1 SEHNR, CDR2 FQNEAQ (reference sequence). The CDR3 is 19 residues long. CDR3 protein: CASSSGPGQGTPDFYEQYF. The CDR3, as DNA: TGTGCCAGCAGCTCCGGCCCGGGACAGGGGACGCCGGACTTCTACGAGCAGTACTTC.

A note on this clone: The sample carries other DNA sequences with the same CDR3. The gene calls are TRBV4-3 and TRBJ2-5, with D unresolved. TRBJ2-7 matches the DNA end more closely, so the J call is doubtful. The CDR3 length is 15 residues. Germline values: CDR1 LGHNA, CDR2 YSLEER. CDR3 nucleotides: TGCGCCAGCAGCCAAGAAGGTAGTGGGGTCTACGAGCAGTACTTC. Its translation: CASSQEGSGVYEQYF.

The rearrangement uses TRBV6-4 and TRBJ1-4; D is possibly TRBD1 (6 bases). Trimming took off 2 bases at V and 6 bases at J, with 16 bases between the two ends. The CDR3 is made up of 16 amino acids. CDR1 and CDR2 (germline): MRHNA, SNTAGT. The CDR3 DNA sequence: TGTGCCAGCAGTGACGCTGGTGGCAGGGGAGATGAAAAACTGTTTTTT. Protein product: CASSDAGGRGDEKLFF.

This rearrangement joins TRBV30 to TRBJ2-1, with D perhaps TRBD1 or TRBD2 (5 bases each). Per germline, CDR1 GTSNPN and CDR2 SVGIG (reference sequence). This CDR3 is built from 14 residues. The germline V and J ends were trimmed by 6 bases and 0 bases, with 12 bases remaining between them. The CDR3 protein is CACRDRSSYNEQFF. The CDR3 coding sequence is TGTGCCTGCCGGGACCGCAGCTCCTACAATGAGCAGTTCTTC.